These T cell receptor beta chains were read from a single sample in a study of blood T cell repertoires in COVID-19. The protocol was immunoSEQ multiplex PCR, while the TCRdb copy is restricted to in-frame clones and leaves out a portion. This sample has around 160,000 clones; over 75% occur once, and the top ten carry less than 6%. Sequenced input: PBMCs or T cells enriched from blood (not recorded which). These receptor sequences come from a man aged 35 to 55 who had recovered from COVID-19. Both conserved end residues are part of each CDR3. D genes are given only for firm matches. Not all rows give a size; the values are once, few, many and, for expanded clones, a class.

TRBV28,TRBJ1-4,TRBD1,.,CASSLAQGATNEKLFF,TGTGCCAGCAGTTTAGCCCAGGGGGCGACTAATGAAAAACTGTTTTTT
TRBV5-6,TRBJ2-3,TRBD1,.,CASSPRQGAKLDTQYF,TGTGCCAGCAGCCCCAGACAGGGGGCGAAACTGGATACGCAGTATTTT
TRBV10-1,TRBJ2-1,TRBD2,.,CASSVGGTRNEQFF,TGCGCCAGCAGTGTGGGGGGGACTCGAAATGAGCAGTTCTTC
TRBV4-2,TRBJ2-1,.,.,CASSQEFTSYNEQFF,TGTGCCAGCAGCCAAGAGTTTACATCCTACAATGAGCAGTTCTTC
TRBV4-1,TRBJ2-7,.,few,CASSQDPGHEQYF,TGCGCCAGCAGCCAAGATCCAGGCCACGAGCAGTACTTC
TRBV25-1,TRBJ1-2,TRBD1,.,CASSDSSPGTVYGYTF,TGTGCCAGCAGTGATTCCTCTCCCGGGACAGTCTATGGCTACACCTTC
TRBV3-1/TRBV3-2,TRBJ1-6,.,.,CASSRASSYNSPLHF,TGTGCCAGCAGCCGGGCGAGCTCCTATAATTCACCCCTCCACTTT
TRBV27,TRBJ1-3,TRBD1,.,CASSWTGGSGNTIYF,TGTGCCAGCAGTTGGACAGGGGGCTCTGGAAACACCATATATTTT
TRBV3-1/TRBV3-2,TRBJ1-4,.,once,CASSQDGGEKLFF,TGTGCCAGCAGCCAAGATGGGGGGGAAAAACTGTTTTTT
TRBV6-5,TRBJ2-7,TRBD1,.,CASRPGQGSSYEQYF,TGTGCCAGCAGGCCCGGACAGGGAAGCTCCTACGAGCAGTACTTC
TRBV19,TRBJ1-6,TRBD1,few,CASSDTLRTGGNSPLHF,TGTGCCAGTAGTGACACTCTTCGGACAGGGGGAAATTCACCCCTCCACTTT
TRBV24-1,TRBJ2-3,.,.,CATTREQDRPSTDTQYF,TGTGCCACCACTAGGGAGCAAGACCGACCTTCCACAGATACGCAGTATTTT
TRBV24-1,TRBJ2-2,.,.,CATSGPGGGELFF,TGTGCCACCAGTGGACCCGGGGGCGGGGAGCTGTTTTTT
TRBV30,TRBJ2-4,TRBD2,.,CAWGAGVKGIQYF,TGTGCCTGGGGAGCGGGGGTTAAAGGTATTCAGTACTTC
TRBV6-1,TRBJ1-1,.,.,CASSAAGSYMNTEAFF,TGTGCCAGCAGTGCCGCAGGGTCTTACATGAACACTGAAGCTTTCTTT
TRBV4-2,TRBJ2-2,TRBD1,.,CASSQGAGGSGTGELFF,TGTGCCAGCAGCCAAGGGGCAGGGGGATCGGGAACCGGGGAGCTGTTTTTT
TRBV13,TRBJ2-1,TRBD2,few,CASRVAGGVLVHEQFF,TGTGCCAGCAGGGTAGCGGGGGGGGTCCTGGTCCATGAGCAGTTCTTC
TRBV18,TRBJ2-7,.,.,CASSPPGGQKEQYF,TGTGCCAGCTCACCACCGGGGGGGCAAAAGGAGCAGTACTTC
TRBV5-5,TRBJ2-2,.,.,CASSLKGSNTGELFF,TGTGCCAGCAGCTTGAAGGGGTCGAACACCGGGGAGCTGTTTTTT
TRBV30,TRBJ1-5,.,.,CAWRADSYSNQPQHF,TGTGCCTGGAGAGCGGACAGTTATAGCAATCAGCCCCAGCATTTT
TRBV2,TRBJ1-2,.,.,CASSEAGKGPGYGYTF,TGTGCCAGCAGTGAAGCGGGGAAGGGGCCCGGCTATGGCTACACCTTC
TRBV25-1,TRBJ2-5,TRBD1,.,CASSPLRDRGGETQYF,TGTGCCAGCAGTCCACTCCGGGACAGGGGTGGGGAGACCCAGTACTTC
TRBV5-1,TRBJ1-1,TRBD1,few,CASSLQGDTEAFF,TGCGCCAGCAGCTTACAGGGGGACACTGAAGCTTTCTTT
TRBV5-6,TRBJ1-1,.,.,CASSLKGVNTEAFF,TGTGCCAGCAGCTTAAAGGGGGTGAACACTGAAGCTTTCTTT
TRBV10-3,TRBJ2-3,TRBD2,.,CAISVAGGGDTQYF,TGTGCCATCAGTGTAGCGGGGGGTGGAGATACGCAGTATTTT
TRBV6-5,TRBJ2-2,.,.,CASTLRGYTGELFF,TGTGCCAGCACTCTCCGGGGGTACACCGGGGAGCTGTTTTTT
TRBV2,TRBJ2-1,TRBD2,.,CASSPGLAGGLNGNEQFF,TGTGCCAGCAGCCCGGGACTAGCGGGGGGGCTGAATGGCAATGAGCAGTTCTTC
TRBV6-5,TRBJ2-3,.,once,CASRQTVYRDTQYF,TGTGCCAGCAGGCAAACAGTGTATAGAGATACGCAGTATTTT
TRBV9,TRBJ2-5,TRBD2,.,CASSSSGGARETQYF,TGTGCCAGCAGCTCTAGCGGGGGGGCCAGAGAGACCCAGTACTTC
TRBV5-1,TRBJ1-4,.,.,CASSAALVVGEKLFF,TGCGCCAGCAGCGCCGCCCTGGTAGTTGGTGAAAAACTGTTTTTT
TRBV19,TRBJ2-1,TRBD2,.,CASTASGGYNEQFF,TGTGCCAGTACGGCTAGCGGGGGTTACAATGAGCAGTTCTTC
TRBV5-5,TRBJ2-3,TRBD2,.,CASSLVAGGTDTQYF,TGTGCCAGCAGCTTGGTGGCGGGGGGCACAGATACGCAGTATTTT
TRBV5-4,TRBJ2-7,TRBD1,.,CASSPGTGPLYEQYF,TGTGCCAGCAGCCCCGGGACAGGACCACTATACGAGCAGTACTTC
TRBV7-3,TRBJ2-2,.,.,CASSPSRTNTGELFF,TGTGCCAGCAGCCCCTCCAGGACGAACACCGGGGAGCTGTTTTTT
TRBV11-2,TRBJ1-6,.,once,CASSPRTGGYSPLHF,TGTGCCAGCAGCCCCCGGACCGGAGGGTATTCACCCCTCCACTTT
TRBV10-2,TRBJ1-4,.,.,CASSKGEGKLFF,TGCGCCAGCTCAAAGGGTGAGGGCAAACTGTTTTTT
TRBV5-1,TRBJ1-2,.,.,CASSLVPGSSYGYTF,TGCGCCAGCAGCTTGGTTCCCGGGTCCTCCTATGGCTACACCTTC
TRBV19,TRBJ1-2,.,.,CASNRDGYTF,TGTGCCAGTAATCGCGATGGCTACACCTTC
TRBV29-1,TRBJ1-4,.,.,CSARLEGATNEKLFF,TGCAGCGCCCGGCTCGAGGGGGCAACTAATGAAAAACTGTTTTTT
TRBV14,TRBJ1-4,TRBD1,.,CASSPDDRDHEKLFF,TGTGCCAGCAGCCCGGACGACAGGGACCATGAAAAACTGTTTTTT
TRBV2,TRBJ2-1,TRBD2,.,CASSSLRGAYNEQFF,TGTGCCAGCTCTTCTTTGCGGGGGGCATACAATGAGCAGTTCTTC